These 18 T cell receptor beta chains share one sample of origin, sequenced in a study of blood T cell repertoires in COVID-19. TCRdb keeps only in-frame clones here, not all; method: immunoSEQ multiplex PCR. This table has around 160,000 clones, around 80% appearing once. The sample was peripheral blood. The receptor set was obtained from a human donor in a cohort sampled during active COVID-19.

The CDR3 DNA is TGTGCCAGCAGCCGCGGGGGGGGGAGCACAGATACGCAGTATTTT. As protein: CASSRGGGSTDTQYF. V is TRBV7-2 and J is TRBJ2-3; the match to TRBD2 covers 9 bases. The germline V gene encodes CDR1 SGHTA and CDR2 FQGNSA. The CDR3 contains 15 residues. V lost 5 bases to trimming and J lost 0 bases; unmatched junction nucleotides: 3.

The chain combines TRBV7-2 with TRBJ2-2; 14 positions agree with TRBD2. CDR3 size: 18 residues. The V gene end was trimmed by 1 base and the J gene end by 4 bases; junction bases not matched to a gene: 5. Looked up from germline, CDR1 is SGHTA and CDR2 is FQGNSA. CDR3 sequence reads: CASSLGLAGGRSTGELFF. The CDR3 nucleotides are TGTGCCAGCAGCTTAGGACTAGCGGGGGGGCGGAGCACCGGGGAGCTGTTTTTT.

The V call is TRBV3-1 (or the pseudogene TRBV3-2), the J call TRBJ2-3; maybe TRBD1 (6 bases). This CDR3 is built from 14 residues. Per germline, CDR1 LGHDT and CDR2 YNNKEL (reference sequence). V lost 3 bases and J 2 bases, leaving 9 bases between the germline ends. The CDR3 loop reads CASSQGTITDTQYF. In DNA, the CDR3 is TGTGCCAGCAGCCAGGGGACAATCACAGATACGCAGTATTTT.

The chain joins TRBV7-3 to TRBJ2-2, with 7 bases aligning to TRBD1. The germline V gene has CDR1 SGHTA and CDR2 FQGTGA. Trimming took 0 bases from V and 2 from J; bases not matched to a gene: 3. This CDR3 comprises 16 residues. The CDR3 coding sequence is TGTGCCAGCAGCTTAACGGACAGGAGAAACACCGGGGAGCTGTTTTTT. It is translated as CASSLTDRRNTGELFF. Complete variable domain (other parts from reference TRBV7-3 and TRBJ2-2): GAGVSQTPSNKVTEKGKYVELRCDPISGHTALYWYRQSLGQGPEFLIYFQGTGAADDSGLPNDRFFAVRPEGSVSTLKIQRTERGDSAVYLCASSLTDRRNTGELFFGEGSRLTVL.

This chain links TRBV7-2 with TRBJ2-7; possibly TRBD2 for D (6 bases). Germline CDR1 reads SGHTA; CDR2 reads FQGNSA. This CDR3 region has 14 residues. V shed 4 bases and J shed 4 bases, with 14 bases lying between them. The CDR3 region is CASSSDGGVYEQYF. CDR3 bases: TGTGCCAGCAGCTCCGACGGGGGAGTGTACGAGCAGTACTTC.

V usage is TRBV5-6 and J usage is TRBJ2-2; D is undetermined. V was pared by 0 bases and J by 1 base, with 4 bases between. Germline CDR1 is SGHDT and CDR2 is YYEEEE. CDR3 size: 14 residues. CDR3 coding DNA: TGTGCCAGCAGCTTGGCAGGGAACACCGGGGAGCTGTTTTTT. Translation: CASSLAGNTGELFF.

V and J are TRBV28 and TRBJ2-2, with TRBD2 matching over 12 bases. The CDR3 consists of 17 residues. From germline, CDR1 is MDHEN and CDR2 SYDVKM. V lost 10 bases and J lost 4; bases outside the gene matches: 13. CDR3 residues: CATILTSGGGGTGELFF. CDR3 sequence (DNA): TGTGCCACTATATTGACTAGCGGGGGAGGGGGCACCGGGGAGCTGTTTTTT.

This clone was recorded only once. V gene TRBV11-3 combines with J gene TRBJ1-6, with TRBD1 matching over 9 bases. The trim removed 4 bases at V and 9 bases at J, leaving 10 bases unmatched. The CDR3 extends over 16 amino acids. Germline values: CDR1 SGHNT, CDR2 YENEEA. The CDR3 spells CASSYALTGGGSPLHF. In DNA form, the CDR3 reads TGTGCCAGCAGCTACGCATTAACAGGGGGCGGTTCACCCCTCCACTTT.

This clone appeared once. The chain uses TRBV11-2 and TRBJ1-1; possible D gene TRBD1, 5 bases. Germline V CDR1 and CDR2: SGHAT, FQNNGV. Trimming took 5 bases from V and 7 from J, leaving 14 bases between them. CDR3 size: 13 residues. CDR3 nucleotides: TGTGCCAGCAGCCCCGGACAAATTTTTGAAGCTTTCTTT. Translated: CASSPGQIFEAFF.

This clone was recorded a few times. The rearrangement joins TRBV19 to TRBJ1-3; the D is unclear. Per germline, CDR1 LNHDA and CDR2 SQIVND (reference sequence). The ends were cut back, 7 bases at V and 0 bases at J, with 16 bases in the middle. The CDR3 spans 16 residues. For the CDR3, the DNA is TGTGCCAGTACCCCAGCGGGCCTGAGCTCTGGAAACACCATATATTTT. The encoded protein is CASTPAGLSSGNTIYF.

V is TRBV28 and J is TRBJ1-1; tentative D call: TRBD1 (6 bases). Trimming stripped 1 base from V and 0 bases from J, with 12 bases between. CDR3 length: 16 amino acids. Germline lookup yields CDR1 MDHEN and CDR2 SYDVKM. CDR3 nucleotide sequence: TGTGCCAGCAGTTTATTACAGGGCTACCTGAACACTGAAGCTTTCTTT. It translates to CASSLLQGYLNTEAFF.

This clone was seen once. The chain uses TRBV2 and TRBJ2-7; 9 bases are shared with TRBD2. Germline CDR1 is SNHLY and CDR2 is FYNNEI. This CDR3 comprises 15 residues. The trim removed 0 bases at V and 3 bases at J, leaving 3 bases unmatched. DNA of the CDR3: TGTGCCAGCAGTGAAGCTAGCGGGGGCCTCTACGAGCAGTACTTC. Encoded protein: CASSEASGGLYEQYF. Looking up the rest from reference TRBV2 and TRBJ2-7 gives the full variable domain: EPEVTQTPSHQVTQMGQEVILRCVPISNHLYFYWYRQILGQKVEFLVSFYNNEISEKSEIFDDQFSVERPDGSNFTLKIRSTKLEDSAMYFCASSEASGGLYEQYFGPGTRLTVT.

V usage is TRBV11-3 and J usage is TRBJ2-7; 8 nucleotides align to TRBD1. The germline V gene encodes CDR1 SGHNT and CDR2 YENEEA. This CDR3 is 16 amino acids long. The trim removed 5 bases at V and 1 base at J, leaving 10 bases unmatched. The CDR3 reads CASSPLVGDRSYEQYF. For the CDR3, the DNA is TGTGCCAGCAGCCCCCTAGTGGGGGACAGGTCCTACGAGCAGTACTTC. Together with reference TRBV11-3 and TRBJ2-7, the CDR3 gives the full variable domain: EAGVVQSPRYKIIEKKQPVAFWCNPISGHNTLYWYLQNLGQGPELLIRYENEEAVDDSQLPKDRFSAERLKGVDSTLKIQPAELGDSAVYLCASSPLVGDRSYEQYFGPGTRLTVT.

The chain is built from TRBV29-1 and TRBJ1-2, with TRBD1 matching over 8 bases. CDR3 length: 17 amino acids. J was trimmed by 0 bases and V by 1 base; bases with no gene match: 10. Germline CDR1 is SQVTM and CDR2 is ANQGSEA. The CDR3 DNA is TGCAGCGTTGAAGTGACAGGGGCTTTTGTTCCTAACTATGGCTACACCTTC. It codes for CSVEVTGAFVPNYGYTF. Full variable domain (outside the CDR3, taken from reference TRBV29-1 and TRBJ1-2): SAVISQKPSRDICQRGTSLTIQCQVDSQVTMMFWYRQQPGQSLTLIATANQGSEATYESGFVIDKFPISRPNLTFSTLTVSNMSPEDSSIYLCSVEVTGAFVPNYGYTFGSGTRLTVV.

This clone occurred once. The chain couples TRBV7-9 to TRBJ1-4; D may be TRBD1 (5 bases). Germline-derived CDR1 and CDR2 are SEHNR and FQNEAQ (reference sequence). The CDR3 length is 11 residues. Trimming removed 3 bases at V and 12 bases at J, with 8 bases between. Here the CDR3 DNA reads TGTGCCAGCAGCTTTGAAGGGGAACTGTTTTTT. Its protein is CASSFEGELFF.

The chain combines TRBV3-1 (or the pseudogene TRBV3-2) with TRBJ2-3, with 10 bases that match TRBD2. The J segment lost 6 bases and the V segment lost 6 bases, leaving 9 bases of the junction unmatched. This CDR3 region has 15 residues. CDR1 LGHDT and CDR2 YNNKEL come from the germline V gene (reference sequence). DNA of the CDR3: TGTGCCAGCAGGCCCGCTAGCGGGGGCGGGGATACGCAGTATTTT. This encodes CASRPASGGGDTQYF.

This clone was seen only a few times. CDR3 nucleotides: TGTGCCAGCAGCGTAGCTGGGACTGCTTATGAAAAACTGTTTTTT. Protein product: CASSVAGTAYEKLFF. The gene calls are TRBV9 and TRBJ1-4, with D perhaps TRBD1 (5 bases). V shed 0 bases and J shed 6 bases, with 12 bases lying between them. Germline V gives CDR1 SGDLS, CDR2 YYNGEE. The CDR3 totals 15 residues.

This rearrangement joins TRBV4-2 to TRBJ2-1; D uncertain. Trimming left V 1 base short and J 0 bases short, with 7 bases between. The CDR3 is 15 residues long. CDR1 is LGHNA, CDR2 YNFKEQ, per germline. CDR3 nucleotides: TGTGCCAGCAGCCAAGTTCCCAGCTCCTACAATGAGCAGTTCTTC. Amino acid sequence: CASSQVPSSYNEQFF.